Each of the 31 T cell receptor beta chains below was sequenced from the same sample in a study of read filtering for tumor transcriptome and immune sequencing. This library used approximately 390 ng RNA and molecular barcoded adaptors spanning alpha/delta and beta/gamma chains. Each CDR3 protein gets one entry after TCRdb re-called the reads with MiXCR. The table lists about 60,000 distinct CDR3 sequences, roughly 14% of them singletons. Material: a population of CD138-negative cells sorted from bone marrow. The receptors originated from a donor aged 40 or over with multiple myeloma.

This clonotype appeared many times. The chain joins TRBV20-1 to TRBJ2-2, with 11 positions matching TRBD2. The CDR3 is 14 amino acids. V shed 5 bases, J shed 5 bases, and the junction held 4 bases outside the gene matches. Germline lookup yields CDR1 DFQATT and CDR2 SNEGSKA (reference sequence). The CDR3, as DNA: TGCAGTGCTCGTAGCGGGAGGGGGACCGGGGAGCTGTTTTTT. Translation gives CSARSGRGTGELFF.

This clonotype showed up many times. The chain has TRBV7-9 and TRBJ1-2; TRBD1 is a possible D gene (5 bases). The CDR3 sequence is 12 residues long. The germline V and J ends were trimmed by 1 base and 5 bases, with 5 bases remaining between them. Germline V gene lookup returns CDR1 SEHNR and CDR2 FQNEAQ (reference sequence). For the CDR3, the DNA is TGTGCCAGCAGCTTAGAGGGGTATGGCTACACCTTC. Protein product: CASSLEGYGYTF.

As to this clonotype: A read error may explain this, as a much larger clone is one base away. The chain recombines TRBV19 with TRBJ2-3, with 7 bases matching TRBD2. Germline-derived CDR1 and CDR2 are LNHDA and SQIVND (reference sequence). This CDR3 region has 14 residues. The CDR3: CARSIPAGEDTQYF. The CDR3 DNA sequence: TGTGCCAGAAGTATTCCCGCGGGAGAAGATACGCAGTATTTT.

The genes are TRBV29-1 and TRBJ1-1; D not certain. Germline loops: CDR1 SQVTM, CDR2 ANQGSEA. The CDR3 runs 14 residues. Trimming took off 2 bases at V and 1 base at J, with 11 bases between the two ends. The CDR3 bases are TGCAGCGTTGAACTAGAGACACCGAACACTGAAGCTTTCTTT. It encodes CSVELETPNTEAFF.

Ten or more counts support this clonotype. The chain carries TRBV12-3 or TRBV12-4 and TRBJ2-1; TRBD2 agrees at 8 bases. This CDR3 contains 17 residues. The trim removed 4 bases at V and 7 bases at J, leaving 15 bases unmatched. The CDR3 sequence is CASSSYGTSLLRNEQFF. The DNA of the CDR3 is TGTGCCAGCAGTTCCTATGGGACTAGTTTATTGAGAAATGAGCAGTTCTTC.

This clonotype has at least ten counts. V gene TRBV29-1 combines with J gene TRBJ2-4; 8 nucleotides agree with TRBD1. With 6 bases clipped from V and 5 bases from J, the junction kept 9 bases outside the gene matches. CDR3 length equals 14 residues. Germline lookup yields CDR1 SQVTM and CDR2 ANQGSEA. The DNA for the CDR3 is TGCAGCGTGGTACACAGGGGGGTCCAAAACATTCAGTACTTC. It codes for CSVVHRGVQNIQYF.

This clonotype was counted many times. This chain uses TRBV27 with TRBJ2-7, with TRBD2 matching 7 bases. The CDR3 has 14 amino acids. Germline V gives CDR1 MNHEY, CDR2 SMNVEV (reference sequence). With 7 bases clipped from V and 2 bases from J, the junction kept 8 bases outside the gene matches. The CDR3 here is CASKGRDYTYEQYF. The CDR3 DNA follows: TGTGCCAGCAAAGGAAGGGACTACACCTACGAGCAGTACTTC.

This clonotype has ten or more counts. V usage is TRBV9 and J usage is TRBJ1-5, with 7 bases matching TRBD1. This CDR3 spans 15 amino acids. V trimming: 4 bases; J trimming: 4 bases; junction bases outside the gene matches: 8. CDR1 is SGDLS and CDR2 is YYNGEE in the germline V gene. CDR3 sequence (DNA): TGTGCCAGCAGCCCAGGGGGGGCAGGGAATCAGCCCCAGCATTTT. It specifies CASSPGGAGNQPQHF.

This clonotype was seen ten or more times. The rearrangement links TRBV7-3 to TRBJ2-3; tentatively, D is TRBD2 (5 bases). The germline gives CDR1 SGHTA, CDR2 FQGTGA. The CDR3 spans 14 residues. Trimming left V 2 bases short and J 2 bases short, with 8 bases between. This CDR3 reads CASSLEGVTDTQYF. CDR3 DNA sequence: TGTGCCAGCAGCTTAGAGGGAGTCACAGATACGCAGTATTTT.

This clonotype was recorded many times. The chain is built from TRBV6-5 and TRBJ1-5, with unresolved D. Trimming took off 2 bases at V and 6 bases at J, with 8 bases between the two ends. This CDR3 has 13 residues. Germline values: CDR1 MNHEY, CDR2 SVGAGI. The CDR3 region has the DNA TGTGCCAGCAGTTACACTGACGGTCAGCCCCAGCATTTT. This sequence encodes CASSYTDGQPQHF.

In its sample, this clonotype was seen a few times. This chain connects TRBV7-8 to TRBJ2-3; D is ambiguous. The CDR3 consists of 12 residues. Germline CDR1 and CDR2: SGHVS and FQNEAQ. The ends were cut back, 4 bases at V and 2 bases at J, with 4 bases in the middle. The CDR3 bases are TGTGCCAGCAGCTGGGTCACAGATACGCAGTATTTT. Translating gives CASSWVTDTQYF.

The gene calls are TRBV5-1 and TRBJ1-1, with D perhaps TRBD1 (5 bases). Trimming removed 0 bases from V and 4 bases from J, with 7 bases in between. This CDR3 has 13 residues. In germline, CDR1 is SGHRS, CDR2 YFSETQ. The CDR3 sequence: CASSLVGATEAFF. Written as DNA, the CDR3 is TGCGCCAGCAGCTTGGTCGGGGCCACTGAAGCTTTCTTT.

This clonotype was observed many times. Here the CDR3 DNA reads TGCAGTGCTAGAGAATGGGGGAAAAACTATGGCTACACCTTC. Amino acid sequence: CSAREWGKNYGYTF. The chain employs TRBV20-1 and TRBJ1-2, with D perhaps matching TRBD1 (5 bases). Between the trimmed V and J ends, which lost 0 bases and 2 bases, there was a span of 10 bases. The CDR3 loop spans 14 amino acids. Germline V lookup: CDR1 DFQATT, CDR2 SNEGSKA (reference sequence).

At least ten counts were recorded for this clonotype. The rearrangement uses TRBV6-2 or TRBV6-3 and TRBJ2-7; weak D call: TRBD2 (5 bases). CDR1 and CDR2 from the germline V gene are MNHEY and SVGEGT. CDR3 length: 15 residues. V lost 4 bases, J lost 3 bases, and 16 bases lay in between. CDR3 loop: CASSSDERRSYEQYF. DNA for the CDR3: TGTGCCAGCAGTTCGGATGAGCGGAGGAGCTACGAGCAGTACTTC.

The sample holds many counts of this clonotype. J is TRBJ2-2 and V is TRBV11-2, with TRBD2 as a possible D gene (6 bases). Per germline, CDR1 SGHAT and CDR2 FQNNGV. The CDR3 loop spans 15 amino acids. V gave up 5 bases and J gave up 6 bases, with 16 bases separating them. The CDR3 here is CASSPYGGSAGELFF. CDR3 in DNA: TGTGCCAGCAGCCCATATGGAGGGTCGGCCGGGGAGCTGTTTTTT.

This clonotype was seen repeatedly, ten times or more. The rearrangement uses TRBV5-5 and TRBJ1-1; tentative D call: TRBD1 (6 bases). Germline V lookup: CDR1 SGHKS, CDR2 YYEKEE (reference sequence). V was pared by 0 bases and J by 3 bases, with 12 bases between. The CDR3 is 15 residues long. CDR3: CASSLATGWDTEAFF. The CDR3 coding sequence is TGTGCCAGCAGCTTGGCCACAGGGTGGGACACTGAAGCTTTCTTT. Looking up the rest from reference TRBV5-5 and TRBJ1-1 gives the full variable domain: DAGVTQSPTHLIKTRGQQVTLRCSPISGHKSVSWYQQVLGQGPQFIFQYYEKEERGRGNFPDRFSARQFPNYSSELNVNALLLGDSALYLCASSLATGWDTEAFFGQGTRLTVV.

This clonotype has ten or more counts. The gene calls are TRBV20-1 and TRBJ1-1, with a weak D call TRBD1 (6 bases). The germline V and J ends were trimmed by 6 bases and 3 bases, with 20 bases remaining between them. The V gene's germline CDR1 is DFQATT and CDR2 SNEGSKA (reference sequence). The CDR3 spans 15 residues. CDR3 sequence: CSANPPRGFDTEAFF. CDR3 DNA: TGCAGTGCCAACCCCCCCAGGGGCTTCGACACTGAAGCTTTCTTT.

This clonotype showed up many times. The chain has TRBV19 and TRBJ2-1, with 8 positions matching TRBD2. V shed 5 bases and J 5 bases; nucleotides not matched to a gene: 11. The CDR3 is 16 residues long. Germline V gene data show CDR1 as LNHDA and CDR2 as SQIVND (reference sequence). CDR3 in DNA: TGTGCCAGTAGTGGGGTAGCGGGAAGCCTCAACAATGAGCAGTTCTTC. It yields the protein CASSGVAGSLNNEQFF.

The genes are TRBV7-3 and TRBJ2-5; D is perhaps TRBD1 (6 bases). CDR1 is SGHTA and CDR2 is FQGTGA in the germline V gene. V was pared by 5 bases and J by 7 bases, with 20 bases between. The CDR3 is made up of 15 amino acids. The DNA of the CDR3 is TGTGCCAGCAGCCGAGGACAGCTCGAAGGGGGGACCCAGTACTTC. It encodes CASSRGQLEGGTQYF.

This clonotype was seen ten or more times. The chain combines TRBV4-1 with TRBJ2-1, with D tentatively TRBD2 (5 bases). CDR1 is MGHRA, CDR2 YSYEKL, per germline. Between the trimmed V and J ends, which lost 4 bases and 7 bases, there was a span of 11 bases. The CDR3 contains 13 residues. CDR3 coding DNA: TGCGCCAGCAGCCTAAATTCGGGGAATGAGCAGTTCTTC. Its protein product is CASSLNSGNEQFF.

This clonotype was observed at least ten times. The J gene is TRBJ2-7, the V gene TRBV9; the match to TRBD1 covers 9 bases. Germline lookup yields CDR1 SGDLS and CDR2 YYNGEE. After removal of 4 bases from V and 3 bases from J, the junction contained 5 bases not matched to a gene. CDR3 size: 14 residues. As DNA, the CDR3 is TGTGCCAGCAGCCAGGGGGACAGGGACTACGAGCAGTACTTC. This sequence encodes CASSQGDRDYEQYF.

J is TRBJ2-7 and V is TRBV12-2. TRBV12-2 counts as a pseudogene. This CDR3 has 15 amino acids. The CDR3 DNA follows: TGTGCAAGTCGCTTAGCGGAGCACATTCACTACGAGCAGTACTTC. This codes for CASRLAEHIHYEQYF.

This clonotype has ten or more counts. The CDR3 spells CSARGQGMGPPYEQYF. The CDR3, as DNA: TGCAGTGCTAGGGGACAGGGTATGGGTCCACCCTACGAGCAGTACTTC. The chain carries TRBV20-1 and TRBJ2-7; 9 nucleotides align to TRBD1. J gave up 2 bases and V 3 bases, and 11 bases lay outside the gene matches. Germline values: CDR1 DFQATT, CDR2 SNEGSKA (reference sequence). This CDR3 comprises 16 residues.

This clonotype occurred a few times. This sequence joins TRBV24-1 and TRBJ2-5; 8 bases match TRBD2. This CDR3 has 14 amino acids. The V segment lost 3 bases and the J segment 5 bases; nucleotides outside the gene matches: 4. Germline V CDR1 and CDR2: KGHDR, SFDVKD. CDR3 protein: CATSDTRTSETQYF. In DNA form, the CDR3 reads TGTGCCACCAGTGATACGAGGACTAGCGAGACCCAGTACTTC.

This clonotype was detected only a few times. The chain uses TRBV6-6 and TRBJ1-1; TRBD1 is a possible D gene (6 bases). The CDR3 is 14 residues long. Trimming took 2 bases from V and 2 from J, leaving 9 bases between them. Germline lookup yields CDR1 MNHNY and CDR2 SVGAGI (reference sequence). The CDR3 DNA is TGTGCCAGCAGTTACCGGACAGAAAACACTGAAGCTTTCTTT. Its protein is CASSYRTENTEAFF.

This clonotype occurred many times. The CDR3 sequence: CASSQGPGTGHQPQHF. For the CDR3, the DNA is TGCGCCAGCAGCCAAGGCCCCGGGACAGGTCATCAGCCCCAGCATTTT. The chain is built from TRBV4-1 and TRBJ1-5; TRBD1 matches at 8 bases. The V gene end was trimmed by 1 base and the J gene end by 5 bases; junction bases not matched to a gene: 7. The CDR3 has 16 amino acids. The germline V gene has CDR1 MGHRA and CDR2 YSYEKL.

This clonotype was recorded a few times. V and J are TRBV19 and TRBJ2-1; the D gene could be TRBD1 or TRBD2 (6 bases each). The CDR3 has 15 amino acids. Deletions cut 6 bases from V and 0 bases from J, with 12 bases between. Germline CDR1 is LNHDA and CDR2 is SQIVND (reference sequence). This chain's CDR3 is CASRDGGGSYNEQFF. The CDR3, as DNA: TGTGCCAGTAGGGATGGAGGGGGCTCCTACAATGAGCAGTTCTTC.

There are many counts of this clonotype. The CDR3 here is CASSGGNLIYNEQFF. The CDR3 DNA is TGTGCCAGTTCGGGCGGGAACTTAATCTACAATGAGCAGTTCTTC. This sequence joins TRBV7-3 and TRBJ2-1, with D possibly matching TRBD2 (6 bases). Between the trimmed V and J ends, which lost 9 bases and 3 bases, there was a span of 18 bases. CDR1 and CDR2 from the germline V gene are SGHTA and FQGTGA. The CDR3 sequence is 15 residues long.

This clonotype occurred many times. In DNA, the CDR3 is TGTGCCAGCAGCTTAGTCGCGCTAGCGGGACCCAATGAGCAGTTCTTC. It translates to CASSLVALAGPNEQFF. The chain recombines TRBV7-2 with TRBJ2-1, with 9 bases fitting TRBD2. CDR3 size: 16 residues. CDR1 and CDR2 (germline): SGHTA, FQGNSA. With V trimmed by 1 base and J by 6 bases, 7 bases remained unmatched.

There are a few counts of this clonotype. The V gene is TRBV7-9, the J gene TRBJ1-1, with a weak D call TRBD1 (6 bases). The V end was cut by 5 bases, the J end by 6 bases, with 13 bases between. This CDR3 has 13 residues. Germline V lookup: CDR1 SEHNR, CDR2 FQNEAQ (reference sequence). CDR3 bases: TGTGCCAGCAGCCCTCGAAGGGGGGCTGAAGCTTTCTTT. Translating gives CASSPRRGAEAFF.

This sequence joins TRBV29-1 and TRBJ1-1, with D possibly being TRBD1 (5 bases). The V and J ends lost 6 bases and 1 base respectively, with 9 bases between them. The length of the CDR3 is 12 residues. Germline assignment: CDR1 SQVTM and CDR2 ANQGSEA. CDR3 in amino acids: CSVVGGNTEAFF. In DNA, the CDR3 is TGCAGCGTGGTCGGGGGGAACACTGAAGCTTTCTTT.